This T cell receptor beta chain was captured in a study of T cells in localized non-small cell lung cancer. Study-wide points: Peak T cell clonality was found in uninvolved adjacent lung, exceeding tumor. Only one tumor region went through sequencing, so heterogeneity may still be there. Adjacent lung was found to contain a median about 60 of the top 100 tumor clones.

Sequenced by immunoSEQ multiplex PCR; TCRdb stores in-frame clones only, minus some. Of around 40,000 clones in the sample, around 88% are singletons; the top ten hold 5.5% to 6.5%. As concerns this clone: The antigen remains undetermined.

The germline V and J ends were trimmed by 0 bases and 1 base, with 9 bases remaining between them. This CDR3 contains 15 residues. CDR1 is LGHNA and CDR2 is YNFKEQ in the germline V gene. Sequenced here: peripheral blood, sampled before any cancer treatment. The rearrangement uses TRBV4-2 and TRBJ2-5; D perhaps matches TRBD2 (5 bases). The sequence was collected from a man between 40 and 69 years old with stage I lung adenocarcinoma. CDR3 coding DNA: TGTGCCAGCAGCCAAGACTGGACTTCCCAAGAGACCCAGTACTTC. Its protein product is CASSQDWTSQETQYF.